Below are 18 T cell receptor beta chains sequenced from a single sample in a study of blood T cell repertoires in COVID-19 (TCRdb year 2020). Libraries were constructed by the immunoSEQ multiplex PCR assay. The clones in this table, taken by TCRdb from immuneACCESS, are in-frame only. Not every clone is retained; where verified, under half of the shortfall comes from an unresolved V gene, and the cause of the rest is unknown. This sample holds some 12,000 clones; about nine tenths were observed only once. The ten biggest clones cover over 25% of the sample. Input material: peripheral blood. Receptors were obtained from an older woman with active COVID-19.

The chain uses TRBV4-3 and TRBJ1-5; 7 bases line up with TRBD1. With 5 bases clipped from V and 1 base from J, the junction kept 5 bases outside the gene matches. Germline assignment: CDR1 LGHNA and CDR2 YSLEER. CDR3 length equals 15 residues. In DNA, the CDR3 is TGCGCCAGCAGCGTACAGGGGTCGAGCAATCAGCCCCAGCATTTT. Protein: CASSVQGSSNQPQHF.

The chain carries TRBV6-5 and TRBJ2-7; 8 bases map to TRBD1. Germline V gene lookup returns CDR1 MNHEY and CDR2 SVGAGI. This CDR3 is 13 amino acids long. V trimming: 6 bases; J trimming: 4 bases; junction bases outside the gene matches: 5. CDR3 residues: CASSKRTGYEQYF. The CDR3 DNA is TGTGCCAGCAGCAAACGGACAGGGTACGAGCAGTACTTC.

The chain has TRBV5-4 and TRBJ1-1; D perhaps matches TRBD1 (5 bases). The CDR3 totals 13 residues. The V gene lost 4 bases and the J gene lost 4 bases, with 11 bases spanning the gap. Germline CDR1 and CDR2: SGHNT and YYREEE (reference sequence). The CDR3, as DNA: TGTGCCAGCAGCCGGGGGGGAAGCACTGAAGCTTTCTTT. Its protein product is CASSRGGSTEAFF.

The genes are TRBV4-2 and TRBJ2-1; TRBD2 aligns across 12 bases. CDR3 size: 19 residues. Per germline, CDR1 LGHNA and CDR2 YNFKEQ. V dropped 5 bases and J dropped 0; count of bases not matched to a gene: 11. The CDR3 DNA reads as TGTGCCAGCAGCAAAGGGAGGGGACTAGCGGGCAGCTCCTACAATGAGCAGTTCTTC. Translating it yields CASSKGRGLAGSSYNEQFF.

This chain links TRBV25-1 with TRBJ2-6, with D tentatively TRBD1 (6 bases). In germline, CDR1 is MGHDK, CDR2 SYGVNS. V was trimmed by 4 bases and J by 1 base, leaving 17 bases between them. This CDR3 spans 18 amino acids. The CDR3 DNA is TGTGCCAGCAGTGGGGTACAGGGAACAGGGTCTGGGGCCAACGTCCTGACTTTC. This encodes CASSGVQGTGSGANVLTF. Based on the CDR3 plus reference TRBV25-1 and TRBJ2-6, the full variable domain is EADIYQTPRYLVIGTGKKITLECSQTMGHDKMYWYQQDPGMELHLIHYSYGVNSTEKGDLSSESTVSRIRTEHFPLTLESARPSHTSQYLCASSGVQGTGSGANVLTFGAGSRLTVL.

The chain joins TRBV29-1 to TRBJ2-5, with D unclear. In germline, CDR1 is SQVTM, CDR2 ANQGSEA. The CDR3 is made up of 10 amino acids. Trimming removed 8 bases at V and 5 bases at J, with 9 bases between. The DNA of the CDR3 is TGCAGCACCGGTGGTGAGACCCAGTACTTC. Its protein product is CSTGGETQYF.

V is TRBV28 and J is TRBJ1-5; 10 positions match TRBD1. The germline V gene has CDR1 MDHEN and CDR2 SYDVKM. With 5 bases clipped from V and 0 bases from J, the junction kept 16 bases outside the gene matches. The CDR3 covers 20 residues. The CDR3 DNA reads as TGTGCCAGCAGTCCAAACCAACAAGGGACAGGGGTTTATAGCAATCAGCCCCAGCATTTT. Translating it yields CASSPNQQGTGVYSNQPQHF.

The chain is built from TRBV6-5 and TRBJ2-4; perhaps TRBD2 as D (6 bases). The CDR3 length is 15 residues. CDR1 is MNHEY and CDR2 is SVGAGI in the germline V gene. The V end lost 5 bases, the J end lost 7 bases, and 18 bases lay between the germline ends. DNA of the CDR3: TGTGCCAGCAGTCCCCGCACAACGGGAGCGAACATTCAGTACTTC. Its translation is CASSPRTTGANIQYF.

The V gene is TRBV11-3, the J gene TRBJ2-1; D might be TRBD2 (6 bases). The CDR3 consists of 16 residues. V was pared by 5 bases and J by 0 bases, with 14 bases between. CDR1 is SGHNT, CDR2 YENEEA, per germline. DNA for the CDR3: TGTGCCAGCAGCCCCCGGGACTCCGGCTCCTACAATGAGCAGTTCTTC. This encodes CASSPRDSGSYNEQFF.

This sequence joins TRBV4-3 and TRBJ2-7, with D perhaps TRBD1 (5 bases). V was trimmed by 2 bases and J by 7 bases, leaving 21 bases between them. The CDR3 is 16 residues long. Germline CDR1 LGHNA, CDR2 YSLEER. The CDR3 DNA reads TGCGCCAGCAGCCAAACAGATCAGGGCCCCTCTACGGAGCAGTACTTC. It specifies CASSQTDQGPSTEQYF.

This clone showed up just once. The chain carries TRBV25-1 and TRBJ2-1, with 7 bases fitting TRBD2. CDR1 is MGHDK and CDR2 is SYGVNS in the germline V gene. V shed 4 bases, J shed 5 bases, and the junction held 11 bases outside the gene matches. The CDR3 contains 16 residues. The CDR3 sequence: CASSGAWGEGHNEQFF. The DNA for the CDR3 is TGTGCCAGCAGTGGCGCCTGGGGGGAGGGCCACAATGAGCAGTTCTTC. The whole variable domain, remainder taken from reference TRBV25-1 and TRBJ2-1, is EADIYQTPRYLVIGTGKKITLECSQTMGHDKMYWYQQDPGMELHLIHYSYGVNSTEKGDLSSESTVSRIRTEHFPLTLESARPSHTSQYLCASSGAWGEGHNEQFFGPGTRLTVL.

The J gene is TRBJ1-2, the V gene TRBV27; 7 bases map to TRBD1. V lost 5 bases to trimming and J lost 6 bases; unmatched junction nucleotides: 6. The CDR3 has 13 residues. The germline gives CDR1 MNHEY, CDR2 SMNVEV (reference sequence). In nucleotides, the CDR3 is TGTGCCAGCAGTGTGACAGGGTATGATGGCTACACCTTC. Residues: CASSVTGYDGYTF.

This clone was detected a few times. The chain joins TRBV2 to TRBJ1-5; D might be TRBD1 (6 bases). The CDR3 runs 15 residues. Germline assignment: CDR1 SNHLY and CDR2 FYNNEI. V was trimmed by 3 bases and J by 0 bases, leaving 9 bases between them. In DNA form, the CDR3 reads TGTGCCAGCAGTGAGCAGGGGAATAGCAATCAGCCCCAGCATTTT. It yields the protein CASSEQGNSNQPQHF. The entire variable domain, with the rest obtained from reference TRBV2 and TRBJ1-5, is as follows: EPEVTQTPSHQVTQMGQEVILRCVPISNHLYFYWYRQILGQKVEFLVSFYNNEISEKSEIFDDQFSVERPDGSNFTLKIRSTKLEDSAMYFCASSEQGNSNQPQHFGDGTRLSIL.

The CDR3 spells CAISESPTGSYGYTF. The DNA for the CDR3 is TGTGCCATCAGTGAGTCCCCGACAGGGAGCTATGGCTACACCTTC. This chain joins TRBV10-3 and TRBJ1-2, with 7 bases identical to TRBD1. The CDR3 consists of 15 residues. J was trimmed by 4 bases and V by 0 bases; bases with no gene match: 5. Germline V CDR1 and CDR2: ENHRY, SYGVKD.

This chain uses TRBV14 with TRBJ2-5; D not resolved. The V gene lost 0 bases and the J gene lost 5 bases, with 10 bases spanning the gap. The germline V gene has CDR1 SGHDN and CDR2 FVKESK. The CDR3 totals 14 residues. The CDR3 here is CASSQELSAETQYF. CDR3 sequence (DNA): TGTGCCAGCAGCCAAGAACTGTCTGCGGAGACCCAGTACTTC. The complete variable domain, with remaining parts taken from reference TRBV14 and TRBJ2-5, reads EAGVTQFPSHSVIEKGQTVTLRCDPISGHDNLYWYRRVMGKEIKFLLHFVKESKQDESGMPNNRFLAERTGGTYSTLKVQPAELEDSGVYFCASSQELSAETQYFGPGTRLLVL.

CDR3 coding DNA: TGCGCCAGCAGTGACCCTCGGGACAGGGTATATGGCTACACCTTC. Translation gives CASSDPRDRVYGYTF. This chain uses TRBV10-2 with TRBJ1-2, with 9 bases aligning to TRBD1. The V gene end was trimmed by 3 bases and the J gene end by 5 bases; junction bases not matched to a gene: 7. The CDR3 length is 15 residues. Looked up from germline, CDR1 is WSHSY and CDR2 is SAAADI.

The genes are TRBV4-1 and TRBJ2-3; 11 bases are a match to TRBD2. CDR1 MGHRA and CDR2 YSYEKL come from the germline V gene. J lost 2 bases, V lost 1 base, and 8 bases had no gene match. The CDR3 has 18 amino acids. CDR3 DNA sequence: TGCGCCAGCAGCCAAGGGGCTAGCGGGAGGAAAGACACAGATACGCAGTATTTT. Protein: CASSQGASGRKDTDTQYF.

This clone was observed a few times. The chain employs TRBV7-2 and TRBJ1-5; D is unresolved. Between the trimmed V and J ends, which lost 5 bases and 7 bases, there was a span of 18 bases. Germline loops: CDR1 SGHTA, CDR2 FQGNSA. The CDR3 loop spans 15 amino acids. The CDR3 nucleotides are TGTGCCAGCAGCCCAAATCGAGAGGCCTGGCAGCCCCAGCATTTT. Translating it yields CASSPNREAWQPQHF.